The source of this T cell receptor (beta chain) is a study of blood T cells in healthy people across ages. This clonotype is a singleton in its sample. No antigen is known for it. General observations from the study: PBMCs were not sorted, which prevented a conclusive comparison of naive versus antigen-experienced cells. As age increased, TCR beta diversity per million T cells fell in a roughly linear fashion.

Using a J-beta primer mix together with a sample-barcoded 5' primer, a second PCR was run for roughly 7 to 11 cycles. Each cDNA molecule was tagged by a template-switch adaptor that had 12 random nucleotides. TCRdb called the 5' RACE reads again in MiXCR, with one record for every CDR3 protein. The table lists approximately 800,000 distinct CDR3 sequences, roughly 60% of them singletons. Sequencing input: blood. This TCR came from a man aged 25-45 years in good health.

The CDR3 DNA is TGTGCCTGGAGCCAAGGGTCACCCTACGAGCAGTACTTC. This sequence encodes CAWSQGSPYEQYF. J is TRBJ2-7 and V is TRBV30; D not certain. Per the germline V gene, CDR1 is GTSNPN and CDR2 is SVGIG (reference sequence). The CDR3 is made up of 13 amino acids. V was cut by 3 bases and J by 2 bases, with 11 bases left in between.